A single sample gave rise to the 11 T cell receptor beta chains below, sequenced in a study of cytomegalovirus exposure and HLA in healthy donors. Data came from immunoSEQ multiplex PCR; TCRdb stores just in-frame clones and leaves some out. The sample has 250,000 to 400,000 clones; over 75% are singletons. The material sequenced was PBMCs. All receptors come from a man in his thirties or forties in good health and CMV-seronegative.

This clone was observed once. The chain employs TRBV7-6 and TRBJ1-1; D remains unclear. Germline values: CDR1 SGHVS, CDR2 FNYEAQ. The CDR3 has 14 residues. V dropped 4 bases and J dropped 5 bases, with 14 bases sitting between them. This chain's CDR3 is CASSSREPVTEAFF. The DNA of the CDR3 is TGTGCCAGCAGCTCCCGGGAGCCGGTTACTGAAGCTTTCTTT.

The chain joins TRBV7-2 to TRBJ2-1; possible D gene TRBD1, 5 bases. V was shortened by 5 bases and J by 6 bases, with 17 bases between the two germline ends. CDR3 length: 15 residues. Germline V gene data show CDR1 as SGHTA and CDR2 as FQGNSA. Here the CDR3 reads CASSPFQGWLNEQFF. The CDR3 DNA reads TGTGCCAGCAGCCCCTTTCAGGGTTGGCTCAATGAGCAGTTCTTC.

The chain joins TRBV18 to TRBJ2-7; 10 positions agree with TRBD1. V lost 3 bases and J lost 3; bases outside the gene matches: 8. This CDR3 is built from 16 residues. Per germline, CDR1 KGHSH and CDR2 LQKENI. CDR3 in DNA: TGTGCCAGCTCACCTTGGGACAGGGGTTTGGGCTACGAGCAGTACTTC. This sequence encodes CASSPWDRGLGYEQYF. Drawing the rest from reference TRBV18 and TRBJ2-7, the complete variable domain is NAGVMQNPRHLVRRRGQEARLRCSPMKGHSHVYWYRQLPEEGLKFMVYLQKENIIDESGMPKERFSAEFPKEGPSILRIQQVVRGDSAAYFCASSPWDRGLGYEQYFGPGTRLTVT.

CDR3 amino acids: CASSEGPSTSYTEAFF. The CDR3 nucleotides are TGCGCCAGCAGTGAGGGCCCCTCCACTAGTTACACTGAAGCTTTCTTT. The chain has TRBV10-2 and TRBJ1-1; D remains unclear. The CDR3 runs to 16 residues. CDR1 is WSHSY, CDR2 SAAADI, per germline. V was cut by 2 bases and J by 3 bases, with 16 bases left in between.

The chain links TRBV11-2 to TRBJ1-5, with D maybe TRBD1 (6 bases). Germline assignment: CDR1 SGHAT and CDR2 FQNNGV. The germline V and J ends were trimmed by 4 bases and 3 bases, with 10 bases remaining between them. CDR3 length equals 14 residues. CDR3 in amino acids: CASSSQGINQPQHF. DNA for the CDR3: TGTGCCAGCAGCTCACAGGGTATCAATCAGCCCCAGCATTTT.

The rearrangement links TRBV19 to TRBJ2-2; D perhaps matches TRBD1 (6 bases). Germline V gene data show CDR1 as LNHDA and CDR2 as SQIVND (reference sequence). The CDR3 is made up of 14 amino acids. V was clipped by 8 bases and J by 3 bases, with 13 bases between them. The chain's CDR3 is CASGRDIDTGELFF. CDR3 bases: TGTGCCAGTGGCCGGGACATAGACACCGGGGAGCTGTTTTTT. Combining the CDR3 with reference TRBV19 and TRBJ2-2 gives the whole variable domain DGGITQSPKYLFRKEGQNVTLSCEQNLNHDAMYWYRQDPGQGLRLIYYSQIVNDFQKGDIAEGYSVSREKKESFPLTVTSAQKNPTAFYLCASGRDIDTGELFFGEGSRLTVL.

This chain connects TRBV5-1 to TRBJ2-4; 10 nucleotides agree with TRBD1. CDR1 SGHRS and CDR2 YFSETQ come from the germline V gene. V lost 4 bases and J lost 8; bases outside the gene matches: 6. The CDR3 runs 14 residues. CDR3 in amino acids: CASSTGTGVDIQYF. CDR3 DNA: TGCGCCAGCAGCACCGGGACAGGGGTGGACATTCAGTACTTC.

V is TRBV9 and J is TRBJ1-2; D unresolved. Germline V gene sequence: CDR1 SGDLS, CDR2 YYNGEE. Trimming took off 3 bases at V and 5 bases at J, with 8 bases between the two ends. The CDR3 runs to 12 residues. DNA for the CDR3: TGTGCCAGCAGCGGGTTCGGGTATGGCTACACCTTC. This sequence encodes CASSGFGYGYTF. Together with reference TRBV9 and TRBJ1-2, the CDR3 gives the full variable domain: DSGVTQTPKHLITATGQRVTLRCSPRSGDLSVYWYQQSLDQGLQFLIQYYNGEERAKGNILERFSAQQFPDLHSELNLSSLELGDSALYFCASSGFGYGYTFGSGTRLTVV.

This clone appeared a few times. This rearrangement joins TRBV19 to TRBJ1-5; 7 bases align to TRBD1. The CDR3 covers 14 residues. V shed 3 bases and J 1 base; nucleotides not matched to a gene: 0. Germline V gene data show CDR1 as LNHDA and CDR2 as SQIVND (reference sequence). CDR3: CASSMGQSNQPQHF. The CDR3 bases are TGTGCCAGTAGTATGGGACAGAGCAATCAGCCCCAGCATTTT.

The V call is TRBV7-9, the J call TRBJ2-5, with D uncertain. The CDR3 is made up of 16 amino acids. The V end was cut by 0 bases, the J end by 1 base, with 12 bases between. The germline V gene encodes CDR1 SEHNR and CDR2 FQNEAQ (reference sequence). The chain's CDR3 is CASSLALANFQETQYF. The CDR3 coding sequence is TGTGCCAGCAGCTTAGCATTAGCTAATTTCCAAGAGACCCAGTACTTC.

V and J are TRBV7-9 and TRBJ2-1; TRBD2 matches at 8 bases. V trimming: 0 bases; J trimming: 8 bases; junction bases outside the gene matches: 18. From germline, CDR1 is SEHNR and CDR2 FQNEAQ (reference sequence). The CDR3 runs 19 residues. The CDR3 reads CASSLALLRGGNLMDEQFF. The CDR3 nucleotides read TGTGCCAGCAGCTTAGCACTCCTTCGGGGGGGCAACCTAATGGATGAGCAGTTCTTC.